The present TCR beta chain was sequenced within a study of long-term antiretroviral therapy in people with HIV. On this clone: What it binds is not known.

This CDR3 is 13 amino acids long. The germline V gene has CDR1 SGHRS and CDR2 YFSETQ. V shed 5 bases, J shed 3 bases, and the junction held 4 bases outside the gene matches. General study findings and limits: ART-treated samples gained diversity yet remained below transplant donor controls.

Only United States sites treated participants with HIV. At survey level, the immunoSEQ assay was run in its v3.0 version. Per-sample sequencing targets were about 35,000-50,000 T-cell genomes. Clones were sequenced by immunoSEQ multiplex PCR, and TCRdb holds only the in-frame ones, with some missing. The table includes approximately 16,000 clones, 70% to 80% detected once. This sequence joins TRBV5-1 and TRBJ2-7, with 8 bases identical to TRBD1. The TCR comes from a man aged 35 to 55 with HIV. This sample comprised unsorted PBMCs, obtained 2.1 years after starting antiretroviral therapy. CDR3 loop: CASRTGEHYEQYF. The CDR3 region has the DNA TGCGCCAGCAGGACAGGGGAACACTACGAGCAGTACTTC. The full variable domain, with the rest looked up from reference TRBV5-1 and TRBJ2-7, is KAGVTQTPRYLIKTRGQQVTLSCSPISGHRSVSWYQQTPGQGLQFLFEYFSETQRNKGNFPGRFSGRQFSNSRSEMNVSTLELGDSALYLCASRTGEHYEQYFGPGTRLTVT.